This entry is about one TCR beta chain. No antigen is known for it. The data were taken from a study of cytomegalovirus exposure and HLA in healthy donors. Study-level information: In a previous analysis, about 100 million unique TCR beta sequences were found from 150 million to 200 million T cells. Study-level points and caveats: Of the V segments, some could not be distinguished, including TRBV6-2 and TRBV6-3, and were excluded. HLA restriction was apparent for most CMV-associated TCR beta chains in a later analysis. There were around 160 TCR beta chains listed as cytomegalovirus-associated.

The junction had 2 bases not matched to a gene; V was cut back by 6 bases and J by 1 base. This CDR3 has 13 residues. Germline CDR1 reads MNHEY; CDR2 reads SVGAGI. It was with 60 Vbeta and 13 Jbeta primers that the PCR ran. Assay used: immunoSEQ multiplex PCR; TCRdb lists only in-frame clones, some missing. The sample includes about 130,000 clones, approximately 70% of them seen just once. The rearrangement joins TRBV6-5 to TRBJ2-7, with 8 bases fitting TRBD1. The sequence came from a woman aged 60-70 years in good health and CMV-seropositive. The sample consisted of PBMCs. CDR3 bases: TGTGCCAGCAGCCGACAGGGGTCCTACGAGCAGTACTTC. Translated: CASSRQGSYEQYF.